Described below is a single T cell receptor beta chain sequence and its context. Its antigen is not identified. The data were obtained in a study of shared clonotypes between healthy human individuals. Study results and caveats: The represented genetic and exposure-history diversity was limited by the small number of donors.

With V trimmed by 2 bases and J by 5 bases, 2 bases remained unmatched. The length of the CDR3 is 14 residues. Germline lookup yields CDR1 MNHEY and CDR2 SVGAGI. At the deep level, the assay was run. This table comes from immunoSEQ multiplex PCR, and its TCRdb copy is limited to in-frame clones, with some not included. This table has nearly 500,000 clones, 76% appearing once. The J gene is TRBJ1-4, the V gene TRBV6-5; 7 nucleotides align to TRBD1. What was sequenced was PBMCs. The clonotype originates from a middle-aged woman in good health. Some clones in this sample may be carry-over from other donors' samples. CDR3 sequence: CASSYRGRNEKLFF. The CDR3 DNA is TGTGCCAGCAGTTACAGGGGGCGAAATGAAAAACTGTTTTTT.